Shown below are 20 T cell receptor beta chains from a single sample sequenced in a study of T cell changes during pregnancy in multiple sclerosis. Repertoires were generated with immunoSEQ multiplex PCR, while TCRdb's copy carries only in-frame clones and drops some. The data contain 95,000 to 110,000 clones, 92% of them singletons. This specimen consisted of peripheral blood, obtained after pregnancy. The receptors were gathered from a female donor with multiple sclerosis, enrolled in a pregnancy study.

This sequence joins TRBV4-2 and TRBJ2-2; a weak D match, TRBD2 (6 bases). The CDR3 contains 17 residues. Trimming stripped 4 bases from V and 0 bases from J, with 15 bases between. From germline, CDR1 is LGHNA and CDR2 YNFKEQ. The CDR3 nucleotides read TGTGCCAGCAGCCTCTACCTGGCGGGGCCGAACACCGGGGAGCTGTTTTTT. Translating it yields CASSLYLAGPNTGELFF.

The V gene is TRBV7-3, the J gene TRBJ1-1; D is uncertain. Germline V lookup: CDR1 SGHTA, CDR2 FQGTGA. V was clipped by 1 base and J by 5 bases, with 14 bases between them. The CDR3 is made up of 15 amino acids. The CDR3 sequence: CASSLKPTAGTEAFF. The CDR3 DNA is TGTGCCAGCAGCTTAAAACCAACGGCAGGAACTGAAGCTTTCTTT.

CDR3 region: CASSDRDRGFADTQYF. CDR3 nucleotide sequence: TGTGCCAGCAGCGACCGGGACAGGGGGTTCGCAGATACGCAGTATTTT. This sequence joins TRBV9 and TRBJ2-3; 11 nucleotides agree with TRBD1. Germline CDR1 SGDLS, CDR2 YYNGEE. CDR3 length: 16 residues. The junction had 7 bases not matched to a gene; V was cut back by 3 bases and J by 4 bases.

The V and J genes are TRBV4-1 and TRBJ2-5, with 7 bases matching TRBD2. Germline CDR1 reads MGHRA; CDR2 reads YSYEKL. Trimming cost V 0 bases and J 2 bases; bases outside gene matches: 12. This CDR3 is built from 18 residues. CDR3 region: CASSQELGGRVFQETQYF. CDR3 DNA sequence: TGCGCCAGCAGCCAAGAATTGGGGGGGAGGGTCTTTCAAGAGACCCAGTACTTC.

V and J are TRBV5-3 and TRBJ2-7; 9 nucleotides align to TRBD1. TRBV5-3 is flagged as an ORF with uncertain function. The CDR3 extends over 17 amino acids. The V segment lost 3 bases and the J segment 3 bases; nucleotides outside the gene matches: 13. The DNA for the CDR3 is TGTGCCAGAAGCTCCAAAATTCACAGGGGGCTGTTCTACGAGCAGTACTTC. It encodes CARSSKIHRGLFYEQYF.

This clone was recorded only once. The V and J genes are TRBV7-2 and TRBJ1-2; D is possibly TRBD1 (5 bases). Deletions cut 1 base from V and 6 bases from J, with 9 bases between. The germline CDR1 and CDR2 sequences are SGHTA and FQGNSA. CDR3 length equals 13 residues. Here the CDR3 DNA reads TGTGCCAGCAGCTTAGAGGGGATCGATGGCTACACCTTC. The encoded protein is CASSLEGIDGYTF.

This chain connects TRBV25-1 to TRBJ1-1; D may be TRBD1 (6 bases). Trimming removed 5 bases at V and 1 base at J, with 11 bases between. The CDR3 loop spans 14 amino acids. Germline V gives CDR1 MGHDK, CDR2 SYGVNS. CDR3 bases: TGTGCCAGCAGTCTGGGGGGGCAGAACACTGAAGCTTTCTTT. It is translated as CASSLGGQNTEAFF.

The chain recombines TRBV5-1 with TRBJ2-5; D is perhaps TRBD2 (7 bases). With 4 bases removed from V and 5 bases from J, the gap between germline ends came to 18 bases. In germline, CDR1 is SGHRS, CDR2 YFSETQ. The CDR3 runs 15 residues. CDR3 in DNA: TGCGCCAGCAGCCTCCAATCCGGGGGGCGCGAGACCCAGTACTTC. Protein product: CASSLQSGGRETQYF.

The gene calls are TRBV6-5 and TRBJ1-5; 10 bases are shared with TRBD1. The CDR3 sequence is 15 residues long. V dropped 3 bases and J dropped 5; count of bases not matched to a gene: 4. CDR1 and CDR2 from the germline V gene are MNHEY and SVGAGI. The CDR3 sequence is CASSYSGTGDQPQHF. CDR3 DNA: TGTGCCAGCAGTTATTCCGGGACAGGGGATCAGCCCCAGCATTTT.

The chain recombines TRBV19 with TRBJ2-6, with no clear D. The CDR3 runs 14 residues. From germline, CDR1 is LNHDA and CDR2 SQIVND (reference sequence). Trimming left V 7 bases short and J 14 bases short, with 21 bases between. The CDR3 loop reads CASNTNSVPRILTF. Written as DNA, the CDR3 is TGTGCCAGTAATACCAACTCAGTCCCCAGGATCCTGACTTTC. The whole variable domain, remainder taken from reference TRBV19 and TRBJ2-6, is DGGITQSPKYLFRKEGQNVTLSCEQNLNHDAMYWYRQDPGQGLRLIYYSQIVNDFQKGDIAEGYSVSREKKESFPLTVTSAQKNPTAFYLCASNTNSVPRILTFGAGSRLTVL.

The chain recombines TRBV28 with TRBJ1-5; 8 nucleotides agree with TRBD1. Unmatched junction bases numbered 7, after V lost 4 bases and J lost 8 bases. Looked up from germline, CDR1 is MDHEN and CDR2 is SYDVKM. CDR3 size: 14 residues. Written as DNA, the CDR3 is TGTGCCAGCAGTTCCGGACAGGGAAGTGAGCCCCAGCATTTT. As protein: CASSSGQGSEPQHF.

The gene calls are TRBV5-1 and TRBJ2-1, with 7 bases aligning to TRBD1. V trimming: 0 bases; J trimming: 7 bases; junction bases outside the gene matches: 4. This CDR3 is built from 14 residues. The germline CDR1 and CDR2 sequences are SGHRS and YFSETQ. CDR3 nucleotides: TGCGCCAGCAGCTTGGGTCCAGGGGGTAATGAGCAGTTCTTC. It yields the protein CASSLGPGGNEQFF.

This sequence joins TRBV7-3 and TRBJ2-7; possibly TRBD2 for D (7 bases). Germline V gene sequence: CDR1 SGHTA, CDR2 FQGTGA. This CDR3 is 14 amino acids long. Trimming pared 5 bases from V and 5 bases from J, leaving 16 bases between. CDR3 in DNA: TGTGCCAGCAGCAAGGGGGGGGGCATCCACGAGCAGTACTTC. Translated, it gives CASSKGGGIHEQYF.

This rearrangement joins TRBV9 to TRBJ1-2; the D gene is possibly TRBD1 (5 bases). The CDR3 is made up of 16 amino acids. The germline V gene encodes CDR1 SGDLS and CDR2 YYNGEE. V was trimmed by 0 bases and J by 0 bases, leaving 12 bases between them. The CDR3 is CASSVVRTNTNYGYTF. The CDR3 nucleotides are TGTGCCAGCAGCGTAGTACGGACAAACACTAACTATGGCTACACCTTC.

The chain employs TRBV5-6 and TRBJ1-3; D is ambiguous. V was pared by 0 bases and J by 0 bases, with 10 bases between. The CDR3 sequence is 16 residues long. CDR1 and CDR2 from the germline V gene are SGHDT and YYEEEE. The CDR3 protein is CASSLDPRSSGNTIYF. The CDR3 nucleotides read TGTGCCAGCAGCTTGGACCCCCGTAGCTCTGGAAACACCATATATTTT.

The chain links TRBV6-1 to TRBJ2-3; 7 nucleotides match TRBD1. CDR3 length: 15 residues. Germline V CDR1 and CDR2: MNHNS, SASEGT. The junction had 8 bases not matched to a gene; V was cut back by 6 bases and J by 2 bases. CDR3 amino acids: CASSVRRGHTDTQYF. CDR3 in DNA: TGTGCCAGCAGCGTGCGAAGGGGGCACACAGATACGCAGTATTTT.

The chain uses TRBV11-2 and TRBJ2-5; D remains ambiguous. V was trimmed by 4 bases and J by 5 bases, leaving 8 bases between them. CDR3 length: 12 residues. The germline V gene has CDR1 SGHAT and CDR2 FQNNGV. CDR3 in DNA: TGTGCCAGCAGCTCCCAGAGGGAGACCCAGTACTTC. Protein: CASSSQRETQYF.

This sequence joins TRBV7-7 and TRBJ2-3; 7 bases are a match to TRBD2. The CDR3 loop spans 17 amino acids. From germline, CDR1 is SSHAT and CDR2 FNYEAQ (reference sequence). Unmatched junction bases numbered 12, after V lost 4 bases and J lost 2 bases. The DNA of the CDR3 is TGTGCCAGCAGCTCTTCCCCGAGGCTAGCGGACACAGATACGCAGTATTTT. It codes for CASSSSPRLADTDTQYF.

The DNA of the CDR3 is TGTGCCAGCAGCTTGGACATAAGACAGGGGTCCTCCTACGAGCAGTACTTC. This encodes CASSLDIRQGSSYEQYF. The V and J genes are TRBV5-5 and TRBJ2-7; TRBD1 matches 8 bases. This CDR3 region has 17 residues. The germline gives CDR1 SGHKS, CDR2 YYEKEE (reference sequence). V lost 0 bases, J lost 0 bases, and 8 bases stayed unmatched.

The chain combines TRBV2 with TRBJ1-5; the match to TRBD1 covers 11 bases. Germline assignment: CDR1 SNHLY and CDR2 FYNNEI. Losses at the gene ends were 4 bases for V and 9 bases for J; bases not matched to a gene: 5. The CDR3 length is 14 residues. The CDR3 DNA is TGTGCCAGCAGTGGGACAGGGGGCGCTTGGCCCCAGCATTTT. It specifies CASSGTGGAWPQHF.